The 29 T cell receptor beta chains below all came from one sample that was sequenced in a study of T cell repertoires in cytomegalovirus infection. Which antigens these TCRs recognize remains unknown. TCRdb reprocessed the reads via MiXCR and lists one record per CDR3 protein. Here the sample spans approximately 74,000 distinct CDR3 sequences, about 40% being singletons. The sequencing used CD8+ T cells from cultured PBMCs, collected from culture after CMV antigen stimulation. Receptor source: a human donor in good health (CMV status not recorded). Some clones in this sample may be carry-over from other donors' samples.

The CDR3 region is CSASPNVGELFF. The CDR3 DNA reads as TGCAGTGCTAGTCCGAACGTAGGGGAGCTGTTTTTT. This rearrangement joins TRBV20-1 to TRBJ2-2; unclear D gene. CDR3 length: 12 amino acids. V gave up 3 bases and J gave up 8 bases, with 10 bases separating them. Germline lookup yields CDR1 DFQATT and CDR2 SNEGSKA (reference sequence).

This clonotype has just one count. This chain uses TRBV7-6 with TRBJ2-5; D gene unclear. Germline-derived CDR1 and CDR2 are SGHVS and FNYEAQ. The CDR3 totals 15 residues. V was clipped by 1 base and J by 2 bases, with 11 bases between them. The CDR3: CASSLGPIFQETQYF. In DNA, the CDR3 is TGTGCCAGCAGCTTAGGGCCAATATTTCAAGAGACCCAGTACTTC. Using reference TRBV7-6 and TRBJ2-5 for the parts outside the CDR3, the full variable domain is GAGVSQSPRYKVTKRGQDVALRCDPISGHVSLYWYRQALGQGPEFLTYFNYEAQQDKSGLPNDRFSAERPEGSISTLTIQRTEQRDSAMYRCASSLGPIFQETQYFGPGTRLLVL.

The chain couples TRBV7-9 to TRBJ2-2; 9 bases are shared with TRBD2. The CDR3 has 16 residues. J was trimmed by 0 bases and V by 5 bases; bases with no gene match: 4. CDR1 is SEHNR, CDR2 FQNEAQ, per germline (reference sequence). The CDR3 loop reads CASSPGLAANTGELFF. The CDR3 nucleotides read TGTGCCAGCAGCCCGGGACTAGCCGCGAACACCGGGGAGCTGTTTTTT.

The chain carries TRBV29-1 and TRBJ2-3, with 9 bases identical to TRBD2. The CDR3 is made up of 15 amino acids. The germline CDR1 and CDR2 sequences are SQVTM and ANQGSEA. Trimming took 4 bases from V and 0 from J; bases not matched to a gene: 5. DNA of the CDR3: TGCAGCGTTGCCGAGCGGGGGGCTAGCACAGATACGCAGTATTTT. Amino acids: CSVAERGASTDTQYF.

This clonotype was found once. The chain couples TRBV18 to TRBJ2-2, with D maybe TRBD2 (6 bases). Germline CDR1 and CDR2: KGHSH and LQKENI. Trimming pared 2 bases from V and 7 bases from J, leaving 11 bases between. This CDR3 is 14 amino acids long. CDR3 protein: CASSPRRGDGELFF. In DNA, the CDR3 is TGTGCCAGCTCACCAAGGCGGGGCGACGGGGAGCTGTTTTTT. The variable domain in full, with the rest retrieved from reference TRBV18 and TRBJ2-2, is NAGVMQNPRHLVRRRGQEARLRCSPMKGHSHVYWYRQLPEEGLKFMVYLQKENIIDESGMPKERFSAEFPKEGPSILRIQQVVRGDSAAYFCASSPRRGDGELFFGEGSRLTVL.

At least ten counts were recorded for this clonotype. This chain joins TRBV7-2 and TRBJ1-3, with D unresolved. CDR1 and CDR2 from the germline V gene are SGHTA and FQGNSA. The ends were cut back, 5 bases at V and 6 bases at J, with 20 bases in the middle. This CDR3 contains 16 residues. CDR3 region: CASSEPGSDGKNTIYF. Here the CDR3 DNA reads TGTGCCAGCAGCGAGCCAGGCAGCGATGGAAAAAACACCATATATTTT.

The sample holds a few counts of this clonotype. This chain uses TRBV10-3 with TRBJ2-7, with TRBD1 matching 8 bases. Germline CDR1 ENHRY, CDR2 SYGVKD. The CDR3 extends over 15 amino acids. V lost 3 bases, J lost 0 bases, and 4 bases stayed unmatched. CDR3 amino acids: CAISDRGQDSYEQYF. The DNA of the CDR3 is TGTGCCATCAGTGACCGGGGACAGGACTCCTACGAGCAGTACTTC.

The gene calls are TRBV9 and TRBJ2-7; 7 nucleotides agree with TRBD1. Germline CDR1 is SGDLS and CDR2 is YYNGEE. The CDR3 extends over 15 amino acids. The J segment lost 6 bases and the V segment lost 3 bases, leaving 12 bases of the junction unmatched. CDR3: CASSAGQNPRGEQYF. CDR3 nucleotides: TGTGCCAGCAGCGCGGGACAGAACCCTAGGGGCGAGCAGTACTTC.

The CDR3 DNA follows: TGCGCCAGCAGCGCCGGGACTCCATACGAGCAGTACTTC. Protein sequence: CASSAGTPYEQYF. The rearrangement joins TRBV4-3 to TRBJ2-7; maybe TRBD2 (6 bases). CDR1 is LGHNA and CDR2 is YSLEER in the germline V gene. V was trimmed by 5 bases and J by 4 bases, leaving 12 bases between them. The CDR3 sequence is 13 residues long.

The chain has TRBV12-3 or TRBV12-4 and TRBJ1-1; D gene ambiguous. V was cut by 1 base and J by 4 bases, with 13 bases left in between. The CDR3 consists of 15 residues. The CDR3: CASSLGLGAGTEAFF. The CDR3 coding sequence is TGTGCCAGCAGTTTAGGATTGGGAGCGGGCACTGAAGCTTTCTTT.

The rearrangement uses TRBV6-6 and TRBJ2-3, with 11 bases identical to TRBD2. This CDR3 comprises 17 residues. V was clipped by 2 bases and J by 2 bases; unmatched bases: 6. CDR1 and CDR2 from the germline V gene are MNHNY and SVGAGI (reference sequence). For the CDR3, the DNA is TGTGCCAGCAGTTACCTAGCTAGCGGGGGGTCCACAGATACGCAGTATTTT. This encodes CASSYLASGGSTDTQYF.

The V gene is TRBV4-1, the J gene TRBJ1-6, with 10 bases identical to TRBD1. V shed 3 bases and J 1 base; nucleotides not matched to a gene: 9. The germline V gene encodes CDR1 MGHRA and CDR2 YSYEKL. The CDR3 has 19 amino acids. As DNA, the CDR3 is TGCGCCAGCAGCCAGCGGGAGGGACAGGGGACGTCCTATAATTCACCCCTCCACTTT. This sequence encodes CASSQREGQGTSYNSPLHF.

The genes are TRBV12-3 or TRBV12-4 and TRBJ1-1, with 8 bases that match TRBD1. The junction had 3 bases not matched to a gene; V was cut back by 1 base and J by 5 bases. The CDR3 sequence is 14 residues long. The chain's CDR3 is CASSLGTGWTEAFF. CDR3 DNA: TGTGCCAGCAGTTTAGGGACAGGGTGGACTGAAGCTTTCTTT.

This clonotype was counted many times. V is TRBV7-8 and J is TRBJ2-3; 7 bases map to TRBD2. Germline trimming cut 5 bases from V and 2 bases from J; bases unmatched to any gene: 7. CDR3 length: 15 residues. The germline gives CDR1 SGHVS, CDR2 FQNEAQ. The CDR3 loop is CASSPSGGLTDTQYF. DNA for the CDR3: TGTGCCAGCAGCCCCTCGGGGGGTCTCACAGATACGCAGTATTTT. Full variable domain (outside the CDR3, taken from reference TRBV7-8 and TRBJ2-3): GAGVSQSPRYKVAKRGQDVALRCDPISGHVSLFWYQQALGQGPEFLTYFQNEAQLDKSGLPSDRFFAERPEGSVSTLKIQRTQQEDSAVYLCASSPSGGLTDTQYFGPGTRLTVL.

This chain uses TRBV7-3 with TRBJ2-3, with 7 bases fitting TRBD2. Germline lookup yields CDR1 SGHTA and CDR2 FQGTGA. The CDR3 consists of 15 residues. With 4 bases clipped from V and 6 bases from J, the junction kept 10 bases outside the gene matches. Here the CDR3 reads CASSSSGSGADTQYF. Written as DNA, the CDR3 is TGTGCCAGCAGCTCTAGCGGCTCAGGAGCGGATACGCAGTATTTT.

The chain is built from TRBV19 and TRBJ1-5; D is uncertain. Germline V gene data show CDR1 as LNHDA and CDR2 as SQIVND (reference sequence). Trimming stripped 8 bases from V and 6 bases from J, with 23 bases between. The CDR3 loop spans 16 amino acids. As DNA, the CDR3 is TGTGCCAGTGCCCTGTTGGGGTTGGGGATGGGTCAGCCCCAGCATTTT. Amino acids: CASALLGLGMGQPQHF. Drawing the rest from reference TRBV19 and TRBJ1-5, the complete variable domain is DGGITQSPKYLFRKEGQNVTLSCEQNLNHDAMYWYRQDPGQGLRLIYYSQIVNDFQKGDIAEGYSVSREKKESFPLTVTSAQKNPTAFYLCASALLGLGMGQPQHFGDGTRLSIL.

The chain couples TRBV12-3 or TRBV12-4 to TRBJ2-5, with TRBD2 matching over 11 bases. V was clipped by 4 bases and J by 0 bases; unmatched bases: 10. The length of the CDR3 is 18 residues. The CDR3 here is CASSSELAGGLYQETQYF. The CDR3 nucleotides read TGTGCCAGCAGTTCCGAGCTAGCGGGGGGCCTGTACCAAGAGACCCAGTACTTC.

This chain uses TRBV12-3 or TRBV12-4 with TRBJ1-1; tentative D call: TRBD1 (6 bases). Trimming took 10 bases from V and 5 from J, leaving 17 bases between them. The CDR3 has 13 residues. DNA for the CDR3: TGTGCCACACTGGGGGCGGAGGCGACTGAAGCTTTCTTT. It specifies CATLGAEATEAFF.

This clonotype came up a few times. The chain links TRBV7-8 to TRBJ1-1; no clear D. V was clipped by 2 bases and J by 1 base, with 8 bases between them. The CDR3 loop spans 14 amino acids. CDR1 is SGHVS, CDR2 FQNEAQ, per germline. DNA for the CDR3: TGTGCCAGCAGCTTACGACATACGAACACTGAAGCTTTCTTT. It yields the protein CASSLRHTNTEAFF.

CDR3 sequence reads: CASSLGAGTGGYNEQFF. The CDR3, as DNA: TGCGCCAGCAGCCTCGGGGCCGGGACAGGGGGTTACAATGAGCAGTTCTTC. V and J are TRBV4-3 and TRBJ2-1, with 11 nucleotides matching TRBD1. V was pared by 4 bases and J by 4 bases, with 9 bases of the junction left unmatched. Germline CDR1 is LGHNA and CDR2 is YSLEER. The CDR3 spans 17 residues.

The chain has TRBV6-1 and TRBJ1-5, with unresolved D. V dropped 0 bases and J dropped 1 base, with 7 bases sitting between them. This CDR3 has 15 amino acids. CDR1 and CDR2 (germline): MNHNS, SASEGT. The CDR3 here is CASSEALGSNQPQHF. Written as DNA, the CDR3 is TGTGCCAGCAGTGAAGCGCTCGGAAGCAATCAGCCCCAGCATTTT.

In this sample, this clonotype turned up many times. The chain links TRBV7-2 to TRBJ2-1; TRBD2 matches at 7 bases. V gave up 1 base and J gave up 0 bases; unmatched junction bases: 12. Looked up from germline, CDR1 is SGHTA and CDR2 is FQGNSA. The CDR3 is 19 amino acids. The CDR3 DNA follows: TGTGCCAGCAGCTTAGTTAGTGGGGGGGAAACGAGCTCCTACAATGAGCAGTTCTTC. It translates to CASSLVSGGETSSYNEQFF.

This chain joins TRBV15 and TRBJ1-1, with D possibly matching TRBD1 (5 bases). V dropped 3 bases and J dropped 7 bases, with 18 bases sitting between them. The V gene's germline CDR1 is LNHNV and CDR2 YYDKDF (reference sequence). The CDR3 length is 15 residues. The CDR3 nucleotides read TGTGCCACCAGCAGCCCCGGGGGGGGGTTTGGTGAAGCTTTCTTT. This encodes CATSSPGGGFGEAFF. Full variable domain (remainder filled in from reference TRBV15 and TRBJ1-1): DAMVIQNPRYQVTQFGKPVTLSCSQTLNHNVMYWYQQKSSQAPKLLFHYYDKDFNNEADTPDNFQSRRPNTSFCFLDIRSPGLGDTAMYLCATSSPGGGFGEAFFGQGTRLTVV.

This clonotype was observed a handful of times. The chain recombines TRBV5-6 with TRBJ1-3; the D gene is possibly TRBD1 (6 bases). V gave up 4 bases and J gave up 0 bases, with 17 bases separating them. The CDR3 has 17 residues. CDR1 and CDR2 (germline): SGHDT, YYEEEE. CDR3 loop: CASSRGGGRYSGNTIYF. In nucleotides, the CDR3 is TGTGCCAGCAGCCGCGGGGGGGGGCGCTACTCTGGAAACACCATATATTTT. Complete variable domain (other parts from reference TRBV5-6 and TRBJ1-3): DAGVTQSPTHLIKTRGQQVTLRCSPKSGHDTVSWYQQALGQGPQFIFQYYEEEERQRGNFPDRFSGHQFPNYSSELNVNALLLGDSALYLCASSRGGGRYSGNTIYFGEGSWLTVV.

The chain combines TRBV27 with TRBJ2-1; D not resolved. The CDR3 has 14 residues. The V gene's germline CDR1 is MNHEY and CDR2 SMNVEV (reference sequence). V lost 6 bases and J 10 bases, leaving 19 bases between the germline ends. For the CDR3, the DNA is TGTGCCAGCAGACAGACCTTAAGGCTGACCGAGCAGTTCTTC. Protein sequence: CASRQTLRLTEQFF.

The chain combines TRBV13 with TRBJ2-7, with D unresolved. Germline V CDR1 and CDR2: PRHDT, FYEKMQ (reference sequence). The ends were cut back, 0 bases at V and 4 bases at J, with 19 bases in the middle. The CDR3 contains 17 residues. In DNA, the CDR3 is TGTGCCAGCAGCTTAGGGCAGATAGCCTCACATACTTACGAGCAGTACTTC. Protein product: CASSLGQIASHTYEQYF.

This clonotype came up once. CDR3 loop: CASSQARDSYEQYF. Here the CDR3 DNA reads TGTGCCAGCAGCCAAGCGCGGGACTCCTACGAGCAGTACTTC. The chain has TRBV3-1 and TRBJ2-7; a weak D match, TRBD2 (6 bases). CDR1 LGHDT and CDR2 YNNKEL come from the germline V gene (reference sequence). V shed 1 base and J shed 0 bases, with 7 bases lying between them. The CDR3 is 14 residues long.

The chain couples TRBV24-1 to TRBJ2-1, with a weak D call TRBD2 (6 bases). The CDR3 contains 13 residues. Germline lookup yields CDR1 KGHDR and CDR2 SFDVKD. V was shortened by 9 bases and J by 5 bases, with 13 bases between the two germline ends. CDR3 in DNA: TGTGCCACCGCGGGGATGGACAACAATGAGCAGTTCTTC. This sequence encodes CATAGMDNNEQFF.

This clonotype has more than one count but fewer than ten. This chain connects TRBV10-3 to TRBJ2-5; 11 positions match TRBD1. The J segment lost 5 bases and the V segment lost 5 bases, leaving 7 bases of the junction unmatched. The CDR3 covers 15 residues. CDR1 is ENHRY and CDR2 is SYGVKD in the germline V gene. The CDR3 DNA reads TGTGCCATCAGTCCGGACAGGGGGCGGCGGGAGACCCAGTACTTC. This sequence encodes CAISPDRGRRETQYF.